This T cell receptor beta chain came from a study of cytomegalovirus exposure and HLA in healthy donors. The study, taken as a whole, reports: In vitro experiments confirmed that three CMV-associated chains were specific for CMV antigens. Overall, around 150 TCR beta chains were annotated as cytomegalovirus-associated.

This table comes from immunoSEQ multiplex PCR, and its TCRdb copy is limited to in-frame clones, with some not included. The sample records about 140,000 clones, 80% to 90% being singletons. Points on this clone: The antigen is not known.

From the 120-subject validation cohort, which was separate from the approximately 670-subject first cohort, the donors were drawn. The TCR sequence derives from a man between 18 and 35 years old in good health and CMV-seronegative. The specimen was PBMCs.

CDR3 sequence reads: CASSLGRTLTSTDTQYF. CDR3 nucleotide sequence: TGTGCCAGCAGCTTGGGCAGGACACTTACTAGCACAGATACGCAGTATTTT. The V call is TRBV5-6, the J call TRBJ2-3; possibly TRBD1 for D (5 bases). This CDR3 is 17 amino acids long. V dropped 0 bases and J dropped 0 bases, with 14 bases sitting between them. Germline assignment: CDR1 SGHDT and CDR2 YYEEEE.